The 9 T cell receptor beta chains listed next were all sequenced from one sample in a study of control samples from healthy donors and cancer patients. The protocol was immunoSEQ multiplex PCR, while the TCRdb copy is restricted to in-frame clones and leaves out a portion. Altogether around 150,000 clones are present, 88% being singletons, with the ten largest covering approximately 1.7%. The sequencing sample was made of blood. Receptors were obtained from a man younger than 30 in good health.

The chain has TRBV7-9 and TRBJ2-7; the D call may be TRBD1 or TRBD2 (5 bases each). This CDR3 has 14 residues. Trimming took 5 bases from V and 2 from J, leaving 13 bases between them. Germline assignment: CDR1 SEHNR and CDR2 FQNEAQ (reference sequence). In DNA, the CDR3 is TGTGCCAGCAGCCCGAGGGACGGGACCTACGAGCAGTACTTC. It is translated as CASSPRDGTYEQYF.

The J gene is TRBJ1-4, the V gene TRBV7-2; D is ambiguous. The CDR3 extends over 14 amino acids. Per germline, CDR1 SGHTA and CDR2 FQGNSA. V dropped 2 bases and J dropped 5 bases, with 9 bases sitting between them. The CDR3 DNA is TGTGCCAGCAGCTTAACTGGGAGGAATGAAAAACTGTTTTTT. Encoded protein: CASSLTGRNEKLFF.

V and J are TRBV19 and TRBJ1-5; no clear D gene. CDR3 length: 14 residues. In germline, CDR1 is LNHDA, CDR2 SQIVND (reference sequence). V dropped 8 bases and J dropped 0 bases, with 11 bases sitting between them. CDR3 nucleotide sequence: TGTGCCAGTTTTTCGGGAAATAGCAATCAGCCCCAGCATTTT. This encodes CASFSGNSNQPQHF.

V and J are TRBV19 and TRBJ1-4; D perhaps matches TRBD1 (5 bases). The germline gives CDR1 LNHDA, CDR2 SQIVND (reference sequence). V was cut by 6 bases and J by 7 bases, with 12 bases left in between. This CDR3 is 13 amino acids long. The CDR3 DNA reads TGTGCCAGTAGCAGGGTCATGGGTGAAAAACTGTTTTTT. Protein product: CASSRVMGEKLFF.

This clone was seen a handful of times. DNA of the CDR3: TGCGCCAGCCCTTCACAGGGCCCAGACGCCTACAATGAGCAGTTCTTC. Protein product: CASPSQGPDAYNEQFF. The rearrangement joins TRBV5-1 to TRBJ2-1, with D perhaps TRBD1 (6 bases). Looked up from germline, CDR1 is SGHRS and CDR2 is YFSETQ. Deletions cut 7 bases from V and 2 bases from J, with 19 bases between. The CDR3 covers 16 residues. Using reference TRBV5-1 and TRBJ2-1 for the parts outside the CDR3, the full variable domain is KAGVTQTPRYLIKTRGQQVTLSCSPISGHRSVSWYQQTPGQGLQFLFEYFSETQRNKGNFPGRFSGRQFSNSRSEMNVSTLELGDSALYLCASPSQGPDAYNEQFFGPGTRLTVL.

For the CDR3, the DNA is TGTGCCAGTAGTGCTGACAGAAGTAGCAATCAGCCCCAGCATTTT. This codes for CASSADRSSNQPQHF. The chain uses TRBV19 and TRBJ1-5, with D possibly being TRBD1 (5 bases). The germline gives CDR1 LNHDA, CDR2 SQIVND (reference sequence). The CDR3 spans 15 residues. Between the trimmed V and J ends, which lost 5 bases and 0 bases, there was a span of 11 bases.

The gene calls are TRBV6-5 and TRBJ2-1; no clear D gene. Germline CDR1 reads MNHEY; CDR2 reads SVGAGI. The CDR3 is 14 amino acids. V lost 6 bases, J lost 6 bases, and 15 bases lay in between. CDR3 in amino acids: CASSPPASPNEQFF. CDR3 DNA sequence: TGTGCCAGCAGCCCACCCGCTAGTCCCAATGAGCAGTTCTTC.

This clone was found once. The V and J genes are TRBV19 and TRBJ1-1; D is uncertain. Germline loops: CDR1 LNHDA, CDR2 SQIVND (reference sequence). Trimming removed 11 bases at V and 0 bases at J, with 13 bases between. This CDR3 has 13 residues. This CDR3 reads CASGAHLNTEAFF. The CDR3 DNA follows: TGTGCCTCCGGAGCCCATTTGAACACTGAAGCTTTCTTT.

CDR3 in DNA: TGTGCCAGCAGCCAAGCGACGTTGGGAAAGGATTACAATGAGCAGTTCTTC. Its translation: CASSQATLGKDYNEQFF. The chain is built from TRBV4-2 and TRBJ2-1; D gene unclear. The germline gives CDR1 LGHNA, CDR2 YNFKEQ. With 1 base removed from V and 4 bases from J, the gap between germline ends came to 17 bases. This CDR3 contains 17 residues.